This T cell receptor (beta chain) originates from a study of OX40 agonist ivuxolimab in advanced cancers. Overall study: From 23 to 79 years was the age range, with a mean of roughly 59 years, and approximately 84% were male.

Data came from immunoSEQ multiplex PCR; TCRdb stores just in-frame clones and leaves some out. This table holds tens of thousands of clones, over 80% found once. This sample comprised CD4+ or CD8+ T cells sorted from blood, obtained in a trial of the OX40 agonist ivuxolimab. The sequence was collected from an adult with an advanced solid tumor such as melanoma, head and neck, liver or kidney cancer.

DNA of the CDR3: TGTGCCAGCAGTTACTCTGGTCGGGGCCTTAAGCATTTT. This codes for CASSYSGRGLKHF. The chain combines TRBV6-6 with TRBJ1-5, with D tentatively TRBD1 (5 bases). Trimming stripped 0 bases from V and 14 bases from J, with 14 bases between. Germline CDR1 is MNHNY and CDR2 is SVGAGI (reference sequence). The CDR3 runs to 13 residues.